These T cell receptor beta chains were read from a single sample in a study of vaccination effects on CD4 cells after COVID-19. Clones were sequenced by immunoSEQ multiplex PCR, and TCRdb holds only the in-frame ones, with some missing. There are tens of thousands of clones in the sample; around 80% occur only once, and approximately 3.8% lies in the top ten. Which antigens these TCRs recognize remains unknown. Sequencing used CD4+ T cells from PBMCs cultured without peptide, obtained after COVID-19 vaccination. These receptor sequences come from a human donor who had a prior SARS-CoV-2 infection. Both conserved end residues are part of each CDR3. The D gene is left open where the match is weak. A row's size may be missing; if present it is once, few, many or a size class.

v_call	d_call	j_call	clone_size	cdr3_nt	cdr3_aa
TRBV5-1	TRBD2	TRBJ2-2	NA	TGCGCCAGCAGCTACCTAGCGGCGAACACCGGGGAGCTGTTTTTT	CASSYLAANTGELFF
TRBV15	NA	TRBJ1-5	NA	TGTGCCACCAGCAGAGGGGTCCAGGGCAATCAGCCCCAGCATTTT	CATSRGVQGNQPQHF
TRBV20-1	NA	TRBJ1-1	NA	TGCAGTGCTAGAGAGGGAGTCATAGCTTTCTTT	CSAREGVIAFF
TRBV19	NA	TRBJ1-1	NA	TGTGCCAGTAACCGACAGATGAACACTGAAGCTTTCTTT	CASNRQMNTEAFF
TRBV11-3	NA	TRBJ1-1	NA	TGTGCCAGCAGCCGCCAAGGTTCGTGGGGAGAAATGAACACTGAAGCTTTCTTT	CASSRQGSWGEMNTEAFF
TRBV5-1	NA	TRBJ2-7	NA	TGCGCCAGCAGCCAAACCACAGGGAACGAGCAGTACTTC	CASSQTTGNEQYF
TRBV19	NA	TRBJ2-7	few	TGTGCCAGTAGTCTCCGGGACGGAGAGTACGAGCAGTACTTC	CASSLRDGEYEQYF
TRBV24-1	NA	TRBJ2-3	NA	TGTGCCACCAGTGGCCAAACGGACAGTTCTAGCACAGATACGCAGTATTTT	CATSGQTDSSSTDTQYF
TRBV6-2/TRBV6-3	TRBD1	TRBJ2-3	NA	TGTGCCAGCAGTTACCGCGGGACAGGGGCGGCGAAGGATACGCAGTATTTT	CASSYRGTGAAKDTQYF
TRBV11-2	TRBD1	TRBJ2-7	few	TGTGCCAGCAGCTTATCTAGGGACAGGCCCTACGAGCAGTACTTC	CASSLSRDRPYEQYF
TRBV6-5	TRBD2	TRBJ2-1	NA	TGTGCCAGCAAAGGACTAGCGGACAGGGATGAGCAGTTCTTC	CASKGLADRDEQFF
TRBV18	NA	TRBJ2-7	once	TGTGCCAGCTCACCAGATCTTTCCAGGGCCGCCTACGAGCAGTACTTC	CASSPDLSRAAYEQYF
TRBV7-2	NA	TRBJ2-2	NA	TGTGCCAGCAGCCGCCGGCCCGGAGCGAACACCGGGGAGCTGTTTTTT	CASSRRPGANTGELFF
TRBV6-2/TRBV6-3	NA	TRBJ2-3	NA	TGTGCCAGCAGTTTATTCGCCGATACGCAGTATTTT	CASSLFADTQYF
TRBV29-1	NA	TRBJ2-1	NA	TGCAGCGTTGAGGGATTAGGCGGTGATGAGCAGTTCTTC	CSVEGLGGDEQFF
TRBV5-4	NA	TRBJ2-2	once	TGTGCCAGCAGCGCGCCCGGGGGTGCTTTCCTAGGAGGGGAGCTGTTTTTT	CASSAPGGAFLGGELFF
TRBV6-4	TRBD2	TRBJ2-1	NA	TGTGCCAGCAGTGACAATGCAGCGGGGGGGCAGTTCTTC	CASSDNAAGGQFF
TRBV4-2	TRBD2	TRBJ2-7	few	TGTGCCAGCAGCCAAGTGAGGGCCCTTCGTCTAGCGGGAGTAGACCACGAGCAGTACTTC	CASSQVRALRLAGVDHEQYF
TRBV30	NA	TRBJ1-1	NA	TGTGCCTGGAGCCCTAGGGGGAACTACCCTATGAACACTGAAGCTTTCTTT	CAWSPRGNYPMNTEAFF
TRBV5-1	NA	TRBJ1-1	NA	TGCGCCAGCAGCTTCCTAGGAGTGAATGAAGCTTTCTTT	CASSFLGVNEAFF
TRBV9	NA	TRBJ2-7	NA	TGTGCCAGCAGCGTAGGGGCCCACGCCGAGCAGTACTTC	CASSVGAHAEQYF
TRBV27	NA	TRBJ2-1	NA	TGTGCCAGCAGTTTATGGGTGGGGGGCGGGTACAATGAGCAGTTCTTC	CASSLWVGGGYNEQFF
TRBV19	NA	TRBJ2-2	NA	TGTGCCAGTAGTAACGGTTTGGACACCGGGGAGCTGTTTTTT	CASSNGLDTGELFF
TRBV6-6	TRBD1	TRBJ1-4	NA	TGTGCCAGCAGATACCAGGGGGGTTATGAAAAACTGTTTTTT	CASRYQGGYEKLFF
TRBV4-2	NA	TRBJ1-2	NA	TGTGCCAGCAGCCACATAGGGGGTCCCCGCTATGGCTACACCTTC	CASSHIGGPRYGYTF
TRBV18	NA	TRBJ1-2	NA	TGTGCCAGCTCACACCGGGACAAAAGAGAAGGCTACACCTTC	CASSHRDKREGYTF
TRBV5-4	NA	TRBJ1-1	NA	TGTGCCAGCAGCCCCCCCGGAGGGGGGAGCATGAACACTGAAGCTTTCTTT	CASSPPGGGSMNTEAFF
TRBV7-9	NA	TRBJ2-1	few	TGTGCCAGCAGCCAGAGGATCGGCCAACGGTACAATGAGCAGTTCTTC	CASSQRIGQRYNEQFF
TRBV6-6	NA	TRBJ2-7	once	TGTGCCAGCAGTTACAGGTTGGAGGGATCCTACGAGCAGTACTTC	CASSYRLEGSYEQYF
TRBV6-5	TRBD1	TRBJ2-2	NA	TGTGCCAGCAGTTCGGGACAGGGGGCTCCCGGGGAGCTGTTTTTT	CASSSGQGAPGELFF
TRBV5-3	NA	TRBJ1-3	NA	TGTGCCAGAAGCTTGGGCGAAGCCGGGACCGTTAGAAACACCATATATTTT	CARSLGEAGTVRNTIYF
TRBV2	TRBD1	TRBJ1-6	NA	TGTGCCAGCACGGCGGACAGGGGGACTTATAATTCACCCCTCCACTTT	CASTADRGTYNSPLHF
TRBV9	NA	TRBJ1-2	NA	TGTGCCAGCAGCGAGGGACGACAGGACCTTGGTGGCTACACCTTC	CASSEGRQDLGGYTF
TRBV19	TRBD2	TRBJ2-1	NA	TGTGCCAGTAGTATAATAGGTTGGAAGCGGGGGGCGACATACAATGAGCAGTTCTTC	CASSIIGWKRGATYNEQFF
TRBV7-9	NA	TRBJ1-1	NA	TGTGCCAGCAGCTTAGCGTTGTCAGGGAACACTGAAGCTTTCTTT	CASSLALSGNTEAFF
TRBV11-1	TRBD1	TRBJ2-7	NA	TGTGCCAGCAGCGTCCGGACAGGGAACGAGCAGTACTTC	CASSVRTGNEQYF
TRBV15	NA	TRBJ2-5	NA	TGTGCCACGGGAGGAGGGAGTGGGGAGACCCAGTACTTC	CATGGGSGETQYF
TRBV25-1	NA	TRBJ2-3	NA	TGTGCCAGCAGTGAAGCGGGCCCCCTTAGGACAGATACGCAGTATTTT	CASSEAGPLRTDTQYF
TRBV19	NA	TRBJ2-7	few	TGTGCCAGTAGTATAGCTCGGACAGCAGGAAACGAGCAGTACTTC	CASSIARTAGNEQYF